This entry lists 15 T cell receptor beta chains sequenced from one sample in a study of vaccination effects on CD4 cells after COVID-19. Researchers isolated CD4+ T cells once ten to eleven days of culture had elapsed. This table comes from immunoSEQ multiplex PCR, and its TCRdb copy is limited to in-frame clones, with some not included. The data hold 25,000 to 30,000 clones, with 60% to 80% observed a single time. No antigens are known for them. The specimen comprised CD4+ T cells from PBMCs cultured without peptide, sampled before COVID-19 vaccination. Receptors originate from a human donor who received a COVID-19 vaccine.

DNA for the CDR3: TGTGCCAGCAGCCTGGCAGGGGAGCTGTTTTTT. Translation: CASSLAGELFF. This chain links TRBV3-1 (or the pseudogene TRBV3-2) with TRBJ2-2; D unresolved. The CDR3 runs 11 residues. Germline-derived CDR1 and CDR2 are LGHDT and YNNKEL (reference sequence). Trimming stripped 4 bases from V and 8 bases from J, with 5 bases between.

Only a few counts were recorded for this clone. The genes are TRBV29-1 and TRBJ2-1; the match to TRBD2 covers 9 bases. Trimming removed 3 bases from V and 9 bases from J; junction bases left unmatched: 18. This CDR3 region has 17 residues. The germline V gene encodes CDR1 SQVTM and CDR2 ANQGSEA. CDR3 in amino acids: CSVDLLRGGRGSGEQFF. CDR3 coding DNA: TGCAGCGTTGACTTGTTACGTGGCGGGAGGGGGTCGGGTGAGCAGTTCTTC.

This chain joins TRBV10-3 and TRBJ2-2; the D gene is possibly TRBD2 (6 bases). Germline CDR1 is ENHRY and CDR2 is SYGVKD. The CDR3 covers 15 residues. Trimming removed 7 bases from V and 2 bases from J, with 14 bases in between. The CDR3 sequence is CAITERRDNTGELFF. The CDR3 nucleotides are TGTGCCATCACAGAGCGGAGGGATAACACCGGGGAGCTGTTTTTT.

This clone has only one observation. V gene TRBV19 combines with J gene TRBJ2-2, with 8 bases aligning to TRBD2. Germline CDR1 and CDR2: LNHDA and SQIVND (reference sequence). V dropped 7 bases and J dropped 6; count of bases not matched to a gene: 13. This CDR3 has 16 amino acids. CDR3 protein: CASKDVGTSLSGELFF. The CDR3 nucleotides read TGTGCCAGTAAGGACGTCGGGACTAGTCTTTCCGGGGAGCTGTTTTTT.

This clone appeared a few times. This chain links TRBV4-1 with TRBJ2-7, with TRBD2 matching 12 bases. This CDR3 has 16 amino acids. After removal of 4 bases from V and 2 bases from J, the junction contained 6 bases not matched to a gene. Germline CDR1 and CDR2: MGHRA and YSYEKL. The CDR3 coding sequence is TGCGCCAGCAGCCCAAGGACTAGCGGGGTTACCTACGAGCAGTACTTC. It encodes CASSPRTSGVTYEQYF.

The V call is TRBV2, the J call TRBJ1-2, with no clear D. With 2 bases removed from V and 4 bases from J, the gap between germline ends came to 5 bases. The CDR3 extends over 12 amino acids. The germline V gene has CDR1 SNHLY and CDR2 FYNNEI. This chain's CDR3 is CASSESSYGYTF. The CDR3 DNA reads TGTGCCAGCAGTGAAAGTAGCTATGGCTACACCTTC.

This sequence joins TRBV7-5 and TRBJ1-6; the tabulated D call, TRBD1, remains unverified against the DNA. TRBV7-5 is given as a pseudogene. The CDR3 is 14 residues long. CDR3 in DNA: TGTGTCAGAAGCTTATTACAGCTTAATTCACCCCTCCACTTT. Its protein product is CVRSLLQLNSPLHF.

This clone was seen a handful of times. The chain carries TRBV5-1 and TRBJ1-6, with D tentatively TRBD1 (5 bases). Deletions cut 0 bases from V and 5 bases from J, with 12 bases between. Germline V gene data show CDR1 as SGHRS and CDR2 as YFSETQ. The CDR3 is made up of 16 amino acids. CDR3 region: CASSLAQGRNNSPLHF. The CDR3 nucleotides are TGCGCCAGCAGCTTGGCCCAGGGACGGAATAATTCACCCCTCCACTTT.

The CDR3 spells CASSLDRRYGYTF. The CDR3 DNA reads TGTGCCAGCAGCCTCGACAGGAGGTATGGCTACACCTTC. The chain is built from TRBV6-5 and TRBJ1-2, with D possibly TRBD1 on 6 matching bases. Trimming removed 6 bases at V and 5 bases at J, with 13 bases between. Germline CDR1 reads MNHEY; CDR2 reads SVGAGI. The CDR3 spans 13 residues.

This chain joins TRBV7-2 and TRBJ1-4, with D uncertain. The CDR3 totals 15 residues. V was pared by 1 base and J by 3 bases, with 9 bases between. Germline V gene sequence: CDR1 SGHTA, CDR2 FQGNSA. The CDR3 sequence is CASSLDGRANEKLFF. Written as DNA, the CDR3 is TGTGCCAGCAGCTTAGATGGCAGAGCTAATGAAAAACTGTTTTTT. Using reference TRBV7-2 and TRBJ1-4 for the parts outside the CDR3, the full variable domain is GAGVSQSPSNKVTEKGKDVELRCDPISGHTALYWYRQSLGQGLEFLIYFQGNSAPDKSGLPSDRFSAERTGGSVSTLTIQRTQQEDSAVYLCASSLDGRANEKLFFGSGTQLSVL.

Only a few counts were recorded for this clone. The V and J genes are TRBV10-3 and TRBJ1-6, with D possibly TRBD1 on 5 matching bases. The CDR3 covers 15 residues. Germline assignment: CDR1 ENHRY and CDR2 SYGVKD. The V end lost 0 bases, the J end lost 10 bases, and 13 bases lay between the germline ends. In DNA form, the CDR3 reads TGTGCCATCAGTGAGTCGACCAGGGTTTCATCACCCCTCCACTTT. It codes for CAISESTRVSSPLHF.

CDR3 loop: CASRRAGVNTEAFF. The CDR3 DNA reads as TGTGCCAGCAGGCGCGCGGGGGTGAACACTGAAGCTTTCTTT. V is TRBV3-1 (or the pseudogene TRBV3-2) and J is TRBJ1-1, with D possibly TRBD1 on 5 matching bases. The CDR3 spans 14 residues. Trimming removed 6 bases from V and 0 bases from J, with 11 bases in between. Germline CDR1 LGHDT, CDR2 YNNKEL (reference sequence).

This chain uses TRBV29-1 with TRBJ1-2; tentative D call: TRBD1 (6 bases). Trimming cost V 7 bases and J 6 bases, with 15 bases left between them. The CDR3 length is 12 residues. CDR1 is SQVTM, CDR2 ANQGSEA, per germline. Written as DNA, the CDR3 is TGCAGCGCTAGTGGACACAGGGATGGCTACACCTTC. This translates into CSASGHRDGYTF.

The CDR3 DNA reads TGTGCCAGCAGTTACTCAGGCAGGGGGCAATCCTACGAGCAGTACTTC. It translates to CASSYSGRGQSYEQYF. This chain joins TRBV6-6 and TRBJ2-7; 8 nucleotides line up with TRBD1. The CDR3 totals 16 residues. The V gene end was trimmed by 0 bases and the J gene end by 1 base; junction bases not matched to a gene: 5. Germline V gene data show CDR1 as MNHNY and CDR2 as SVGAGI (reference sequence).

For the CDR3, the DNA is TGTGCCAGCAGTATAGATCGGGCAGCTAGCACAGATACGCAGTATTTT. Its protein is CASSIDRAASTDTQYF. The J gene is TRBJ2-3, the V gene TRBV2; D is undetermined. CDR1 SNHLY and CDR2 FYNNEI come from the germline V gene. V lost 5 bases to trimming and J lost 0 bases, with 15 bases between them. The CDR3 contains 16 residues. The entire variable domain, with the rest obtained from reference TRBV2 and TRBJ2-3, is as follows: EPEVTQTPSHQVTQMGQEVILRCVPISNHLYFYWYRQILGQKVEFLVSFYNNEISEKSEIFDDQFSVERPDGSNFTLKIRSTKLEDSAMYFCASSIDRAASTDTQYFGPGTRLTVL.